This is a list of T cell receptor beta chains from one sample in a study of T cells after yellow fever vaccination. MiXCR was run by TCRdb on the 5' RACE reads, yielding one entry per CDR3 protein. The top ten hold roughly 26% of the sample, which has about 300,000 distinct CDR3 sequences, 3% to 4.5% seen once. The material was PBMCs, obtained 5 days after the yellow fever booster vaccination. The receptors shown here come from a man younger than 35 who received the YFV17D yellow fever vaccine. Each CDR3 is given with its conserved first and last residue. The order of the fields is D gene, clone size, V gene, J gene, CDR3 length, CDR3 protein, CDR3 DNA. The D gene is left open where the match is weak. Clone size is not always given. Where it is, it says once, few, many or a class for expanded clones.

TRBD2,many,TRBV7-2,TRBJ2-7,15,CASSSTSGAFYEQYF,TGTGCCAGCAGCTCAACTAGCGGGGCTTTCTACGAGCAGTACTTC
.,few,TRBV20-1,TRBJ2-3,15,CSARQRQATRDTQYF,TGCAGTGCTAGACAGCGACAGGCGACCAGGGATACGCAGTATTTT
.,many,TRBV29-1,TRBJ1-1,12,CSVTVMNTEAFF,TGCAGCGTTACTGTAATGAACACTGAAGCTTTCTTT
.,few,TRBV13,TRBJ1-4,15,CASSQTARDNEKLFF,TGTGCCAGCAGCCAGACCGCGCGTGATAATGAAAAACTGTTTTTT
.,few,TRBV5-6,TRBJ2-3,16,CASSLRTRDISDTQYF,TGTGCCAGCAGCTTGAGAACAAGGGATATATCAGATACGCAGTATTTT
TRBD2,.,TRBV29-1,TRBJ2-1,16,CSGAVILAGAANEQFF,TGCAGCGGGGCGGTGATACTAGCGGGGGCTGCCAATGAGCAGTTCTTC
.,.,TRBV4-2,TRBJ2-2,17,CASSQEAQGYTGELFFF,.
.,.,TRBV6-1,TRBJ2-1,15,CASSGGAYSYNEQFF,TGTGCCAGCAGTGGTGGGGCTTACTCCTACAATGAGCAGTTCTTC
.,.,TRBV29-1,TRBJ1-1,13,CSVVRRLNTEAFF,TGCAGCGTTGTTCGGCGATTGAACACTGAAGCTTTCTTT
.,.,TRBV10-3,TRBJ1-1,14,CAITATPMNTEAFF,TGTGCCATCACCGCCACCCCTATGAACACTGAAGCTTTCTTT
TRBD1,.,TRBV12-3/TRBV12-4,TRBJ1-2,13,CASSPTGYYGYTF,TGTGCCAGCAGTCCGACAGGGTACTATGGCTACACCTTC
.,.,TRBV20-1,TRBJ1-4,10,CSASPEKLFF,TGCAGTGCTAGCCCCGAAAAACTGTTTTTT
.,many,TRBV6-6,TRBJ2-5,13,CASGGGRWETQYF,TGTGCCAGCGGTGGGGGACGATGGGAGACCCAGTACTTC
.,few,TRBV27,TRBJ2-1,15,CASSFFGAGSNEQFF,TGTGCCAGCAGTTTTTTTGGAGCGGGCTCCAATGAGCAGTTCTTC
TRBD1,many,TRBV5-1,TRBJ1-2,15,CASSLRFTGEDGYTF,TGCGCCAGCAGCTTACGCTTTACAGGGGAGGATGGCTACACCTTC
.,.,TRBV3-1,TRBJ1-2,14,CASSARAENYGYTF,TGTGCCAGCAGTGCTCGCGCGGAGAACTATGGCTACACCTTC
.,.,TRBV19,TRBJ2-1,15,CASSAGLSSYNEQFF,TGTGCCAGTAGTGCGGGTTTGAGCTCCTACAATGAGCAGTTCTTC
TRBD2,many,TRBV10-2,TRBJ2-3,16,CASSDAVAGNTDTQYF,TGCGCCAGCAGTGACGCGGTAGCGGGGAACACAGATACGCAGTATTTT
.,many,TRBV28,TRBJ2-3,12,CASIGPSDTQYF,TGTGCCAGCATCGGGCCCTCAGATACGCAGTATTTT
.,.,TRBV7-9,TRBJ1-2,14,CASSPNGASRGYTF,TGTGCCAGCAGTCCGAACGGGGCCTCACGTGGCTACACCTTC
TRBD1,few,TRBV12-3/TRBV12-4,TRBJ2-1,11,CASSSTGEQFF,TGTGCCAGCAGTTCGACAGGGGAGCAGTTCTTC
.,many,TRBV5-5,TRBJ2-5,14,CASSLDGAQETQYF,TGTGCCAGCAGCTTGGATGGGGCGCAAGAGACCCAGTACTTC
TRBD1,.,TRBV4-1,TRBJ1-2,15,CASSHPGQGYYGYTF,TGCGCCAGCAGCCACCCGGGACAGGGGTACTATGGCTACACCTTC
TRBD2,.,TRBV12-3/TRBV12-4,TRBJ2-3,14,CASRGLAGVDTQYF,TGTGCCAGCAGGGGACTAGCGGGGGTAGATACGCAGTATTTT
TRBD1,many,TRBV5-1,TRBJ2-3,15,CASSSGTGGSDTQYF,TGCGCCAGCAGCTCTGGGACAGGGGGCTCAGATACGCAGTATTTT
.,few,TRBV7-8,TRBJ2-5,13,CASSPGFSETQYF,TGTGCCAGCAGCCCAGGGTTCTCAGAGACCCAGTACTTC
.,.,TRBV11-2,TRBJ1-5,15,CASSFYSGGNQPQHF,TGTGCCAGCAGCTTTTATTCTGGGGGCAATCAGCCCCAGCATTTT
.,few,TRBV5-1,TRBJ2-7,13,CASSVGGRDEQYF,TGCGCCAGCAGCGTAGGGGGTAGGGACGAGCAGTACTTC
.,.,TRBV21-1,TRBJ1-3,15,CASSSRTDSGNTIYF,TGTGCCAGCAGCAGTCGGACGGACTCTGGAAACACCATATATTTT
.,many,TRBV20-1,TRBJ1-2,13,CSARGVGPGGYTF,TGCAGTGCTAGAGGGGTAGGACCGGGTGGCTACACCTTC
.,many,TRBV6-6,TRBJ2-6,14,CASSPAAGANVLTF,TGTGCCAGCAGTCCGGCTGCTGGGGCCAACGTCCTGACTTTC